These 8 T cell receptor beta chains were sequenced from one sample in a study of T-cell reconstitution after alpha-beta-depleted transplantation in children. Preparing the TCRbeta library involved the use of unique molecular identifiers. TCRdb re-analysed the PCR reads in MiXCR, keeping a single row per CDR3 protein. The table lists about 540,000 distinct CDR3 sequences, approximately 20% of them singletons. The sample consisted of PBMCs from the stem cell graft donor, taken from the stem cell graft. These receptors were obtained from a human donor who donated a stem cell graft to a child with acute lymphoblastic leukemia.

The table lists this clonotype with a count of one. The chain combines TRBV9 with TRBJ1-1; 7 bases match TRBD1. There are 14 residues in the CDR3. Germline CDR1 SGDLS, CDR2 YYNGEE. V trimming: 3 bases; J trimming: 1 base; junction bases outside the gene matches: 3. CDR3 bases: TGTGCCAGCAGCGCGACAGGGAGGAACACTGAAGCTTTCTTT. It is translated as CASSATGRNTEAFF. Based on the CDR3 plus reference TRBV9 and TRBJ1-1, the full variable domain is DSGVTQTPKHLITATGQRVTLRCSPRSGDLSVYWYQQSLDQGLQFLIQYYNGEERAKGNILERFSAQQFPDLHSELNLSSLELGDSALYFCASSATGRNTEAFFGQGTRLTVV.

This chain links TRBV12-3 or TRBV12-4 with TRBJ2-2; D is unresolved. Trimming shortened V by 3 bases and J by 0 bases, and 8 bases separated the two germline ends. This CDR3 has 15 residues. CDR3 coding DNA: TGTGCCAGCAGTTTTGGGGAATCGAACACCGGGGAGCTGTTTTTT. As protein: CASSFGESNTGELFF.

In its sample, this clonotype was seen a few times. The rearrangement links TRBV7-3 to TRBJ1-2; no clear D. CDR1 SGHTA and CDR2 FQGTGA come from the germline V gene. V lost 5 bases and J lost 3, with 25 bases in between. The CDR3 sequence is 18 residues long. The CDR3 loop is CASSPQNAGPTPYYGYTF. The CDR3 DNA is TGTGCCAGCAGCCCGCAGAATGCCGGGCCCACACCTTACTATGGCTACACCTTC.

This clonotype was counted at least ten times. The V gene is TRBV12-3 or TRBV12-4, the J gene TRBJ1-5; D gene ambiguous. This CDR3 contains 13 residues. Trimming removed 5 bases from V and 4 bases from J, with 9 bases in between. The CDR3 DNA is TGTGCCAGCAGTCTTTCCACGAATCAGCCCCAGCATTTT. It encodes CASSLSTNQPQHF.

The sample holds a few counts of this clonotype. V and J are TRBV18 and TRBJ1-6; the D gene is possibly TRBD1 (6 bases). Germline V lookup: CDR1 KGHSH, CDR2 LQKENI. The CDR3 contains 16 residues. Deletions cut 6 bases from V and 10 bases from J, with 22 bases between. CDR3 residues: CASSNQPDYRVSPLHF. In DNA form, the CDR3 reads TGTGCCAGCTCCAACCAGCCGGATTACAGGGTATCACCCCTCCACTTT.

The V call is TRBV5-1, the J call TRBJ1-2, with no clear D. Germline assignment: CDR1 SGHRS and CDR2 YFSETQ. Deletions cut 4 bases from V and 4 bases from J, with 20 bases between. The CDR3 consists of 16 residues. The CDR3 DNA is TGCGCCAGCAGCCAGGCTACGGGCGATTTCGGCTATGGCTACACCTTC. The encoded protein is CASSQATGDFGYGYTF.

V and J are TRBV3-1 and TRBJ2-1, with TRBD2 matching 11 bases. With 7 bases clipped from V and 8 bases from J, the junction kept 16 bases outside the gene matches. CDR1 and CDR2 (germline): LGHDT, YNNKEL (reference sequence). There are 17 residues in the CDR3. The CDR3 protein is CASTHLYSGRAPDEQFF. CDR3 DNA sequence: TGTGCCAGCACCCACCTTTATAGCGGGAGGGCCCCGGATGAGCAGTTCTTC.

This clonotype was seen a handful of times. The chain is built from TRBV15 and TRBJ2-7, with D perhaps matching TRBD1 or TRBD2 (5 bases each). The CDR3 contains 15 residues. Germline CDR1 reads LNHNV; CDR2 reads YYDKDF (reference sequence). V lost 5 bases, J lost 5 bases, and 19 bases lay in between. As DNA, the CDR3 is TGTGCCACCAGCCGGCCCAGGGAAAGGGACCACGAGCAGTACTTC. This gives the protein CATSRPRERDHEQYF.